This record looks at one TCR beta chain sequence and its context. This table comes from immunoSEQ multiplex PCR, and its TCRdb copy is limited to in-frame clones, with some not included. The table lists around 120,000 clones, 70% to 90% of them singletons, with about 2.5% in the top ten. These data originate in a study of blood T cell repertoires in COVID-19. The CDR3 is made up of 17 amino acids. The V segment lost 6 bases and the J segment 3 bases; nucleotides outside the gene matches: 12. CDR1 is SNHLY, CDR2 FYNNEI, per germline. This study enrolled people aged 18 to 89 from roughly 22 US geographic areas.

Sequencing was done on a sample of PBMCs or T cells enriched from blood (not recorded which). The rearrangement joins TRBV2 to TRBJ1-1; 11 nucleotides agree with TRBD1. This TCR was sampled from a woman aged 45 to 65 who had recovered from COVID-19. The CDR3 is CASRARDRGFRDTEAFF. CDR3 bases: TGTGCCAGCAGAGCCAGGGACAGGGGGTTTAGGGACACTGAAGCTTTCTTT.